The 8 T cell receptor beta chains reported below all come from one sample, sequenced in a study of blood T cell repertoires in COVID-19. The protocol was immunoSEQ multiplex PCR, while the TCRdb copy is restricted to in-frame clones and leaves out a portion. The sample lists about 26,000 clones; about four fifths were seen once. The specimen sequenced was peripheral blood. These receptors were obtained from a human donor in a cohort sampled during active COVID-19.

This clone was observed a single time. This rearrangement joins TRBV5-1 to TRBJ2-6, with D tentatively TRBD1 (6 bases). CDR1 is SGHRS, CDR2 YFSETQ, per germline. V was pared by 4 bases and J by 4 bases, with 27 bases between. The CDR3 covers 20 residues. The CDR3 is CASSLAGTNLPPGGANVLTF. The CDR3 coding sequence is TGCGCCAGCAGCCTGGCCGGGACAAATTTACCGCCTGGGGGGGCCAACGTCCTGACTTTC.

V and J are TRBV7-9 and TRBJ2-7; TRBD1 might be the D (6 bases). Trimming took 5 bases from V and 5 from J, leaving 10 bases between them. Germline CDR1 reads SEHNR; CDR2 reads FQNEAQ (reference sequence). There are 12 residues in the CDR3. The CDR3, as DNA: TGTGCCAGCAGCGTCGAGGGGGACGAGCAGTACTTC. Residues: CASSVEGDEQYF.

CDR3 DNA: TGTGCCAGCAGCTTATCAGATAATGAGCAGTTCTTC. The encoded protein is CASSLSDNEQFF. The chain uses TRBV7-9 and TRBJ2-1; D uncertain. Germline CDR1 reads SEHNR; CDR2 reads FQNEAQ (reference sequence). The CDR3 is 12 amino acids. The V and J ends lost 2 bases and 7 bases respectively, with 6 bases between them.

CDR3 in DNA: TGTGCCAGCAGCCCCGGACAGGGGTGGGATACGCAGTATTTT. This gives the protein CASSPGQGWDTQYF. The V gene is TRBV14, the J gene TRBJ2-3; 9 nucleotides align to TRBD1. V lost 4 bases to trimming and J lost 6 bases; unmatched junction nucleotides: 5. Germline CDR1 and CDR2: SGHDN and FVKESK. The CDR3 has 14 amino acids.

This rearrangement joins TRBV4-3 to TRBJ2-7; weak D call: TRBD1 (6 bases). The CDR3 is made up of 13 amino acids. The germline CDR1 and CDR2 sequences are LGHNA and YSLEER. V gave up 0 bases and J gave up 3 bases, with 6 bases separating them. CDR3: CASSQEGGYEQYF. CDR3 coding DNA: TGCGCCAGCAGCCAAGAAGGGGGCTACGAGCAGTACTTC.

The table lists this clone with a few counts. The CDR3 coding sequence is TGTGCCAGCAGCTTGCGTGGGACACATACTAATCAGCCCCAGCATTTT. This codes for CASSLRGTHTNQPQHF. The chain has TRBV5-6 and TRBJ1-5, with a possible D match to TRBD1 (6 bases). Germline-derived CDR1 and CDR2 are SGHDT and YYEEEE. The CDR3 length is 16 residues. The V end was cut by 1 base, the J end by 4 bases, with 15 bases between.

The chain carries TRBV7-9 and TRBJ2-7; 8 bases fit TRBD1. V shed 4 bases and J 2 bases; nucleotides not matched to a gene: 1. Per germline, CDR1 SEHNR and CDR2 FQNEAQ (reference sequence). The CDR3 runs 13 residues. CDR3 sequence: CASSSTGAYEQYF. Written as DNA, the CDR3 is TGTGCCAGCAGCTCGACAGGGGCCTACGAGCAGTACTTC.

The V gene is TRBV7-6, the J gene TRBJ2-2; TRBD1 matches at 9 bases. The length of the CDR3 is 17 residues. Looked up from germline, CDR1 is SGHVS and CDR2 is FNYEAQ. V lost 1 base and J lost 6; bases outside the gene matches: 9. Here the CDR3 reads CASSLGLRQGDPGELFF. Written as DNA, the CDR3 is TGTGCCAGCAGCTTAGGCCTTCGACAGGGGGATCCCGGGGAGCTGTTTTTT.